This T cell receptor beta chain was recorded in a study of blood T cell repertoires in COVID-19. TCRdb's table, derived via immunoSEQ multiplex PCR, lists solely in-frame clones and lacks some. This table holds 260,000 or so clones, 88% found once. The CDR3 length is 14 residues. V lost 6 bases, J lost 3 bases, and 7 bases stayed unmatched. Germline CDR1 is MNHEY and CDR2 is SVGAGI. Input material: peripheral blood. The chain carries TRBV6-5 and TRBJ1-1; the match to TRBD1 covers 7 bases. This clonotype was obtained from a human donor in a cohort sampled during active COVID-19. Here the CDR3 DNA reads TGTGCCAGCAGCCCCCTAACAGGGGACACTGAAGCTTTCTTT. It encodes CASSPLTGDTEAFF.